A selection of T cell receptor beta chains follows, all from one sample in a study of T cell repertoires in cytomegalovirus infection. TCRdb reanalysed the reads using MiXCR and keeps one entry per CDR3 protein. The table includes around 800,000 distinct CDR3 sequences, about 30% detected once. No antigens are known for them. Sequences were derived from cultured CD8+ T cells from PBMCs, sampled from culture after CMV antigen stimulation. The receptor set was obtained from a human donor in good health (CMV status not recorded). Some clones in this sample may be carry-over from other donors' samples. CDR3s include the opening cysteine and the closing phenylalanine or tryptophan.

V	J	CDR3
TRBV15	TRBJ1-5	CATRLEGGNQPQHF
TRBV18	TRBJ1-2	CASSPPGARNGYTF
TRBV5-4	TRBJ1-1	CASSLFRFMNTEAFF
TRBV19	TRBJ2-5	CASSPSRQETQYF
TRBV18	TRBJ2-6	CASSPRLQGPGANVLTF
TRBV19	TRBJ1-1	CASWTAPNTEAFF
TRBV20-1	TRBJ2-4	CSANGQGALKDIQYF
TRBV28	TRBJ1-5	CASSSRGSNQPQHF
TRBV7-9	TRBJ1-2	CASSLAATGGSNYGYTF
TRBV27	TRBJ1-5	CASSLSGTIQPQHF
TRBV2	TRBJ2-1	CASSLSGGDYREQFF
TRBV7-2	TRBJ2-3	CASTSGRGPGDTQYF
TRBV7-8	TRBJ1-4	CASSKRTGPNEKLFF
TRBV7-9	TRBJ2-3	CASRAGEDTQYF
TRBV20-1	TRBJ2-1	CSARKSLHEQFF
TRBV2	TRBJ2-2	CASRTGQTNTGELFF
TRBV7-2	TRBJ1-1	CASSLYGVKLNTEAFF
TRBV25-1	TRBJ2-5	CASSESLETQYF
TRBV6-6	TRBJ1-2	CASSYSTDRDGYTF
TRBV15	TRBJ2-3	CATSPGTGGFTDTQYF
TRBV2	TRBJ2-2	CASNEWTSGGAWYTGELFF
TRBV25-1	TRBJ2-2	CASSPWGQENTGELFF
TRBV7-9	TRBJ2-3	CASSARGSSVGTDTQYF
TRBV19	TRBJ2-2	CASRESGELFF
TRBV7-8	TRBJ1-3	CASSRTASGNTIYF
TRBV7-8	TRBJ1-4	CASSTFGATNEKLFF
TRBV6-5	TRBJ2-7	CASSDGTRYEQYF